This is a list of T cell receptor beta chains from one sample in a study of persistence of HIV-infected CD4 T cells. These receptors have no known antigen. Generated by immunoSEQ multiplex PCR, the TCRdb table keeps only in-frame clones and is missing some. The sample has 40,000 or so clones, around 89% seen once. This material consisted of CD4+ T cells sorted from PBMCs after approximately 19-hour stimulation, taken from a patient who received antiretroviral therapy. The receptors stem from an adult woman with HIV who was CMV-seropositive. Each CDR3 is given with its conserved first and last residue. The D gene is left open where the match is weak. Clone sizes are given selectively: once, few, many, or a class where the clone is expanded.

CDR3 DNA: TGCGCCAGCCGCCTCGACAGGAGTTCGGCTGAAGCTTTCTTT
CDR3 protein: CASRLDRSSAEAFF
V gene: TRBV5-1
J gene: TRBJ1-1
clone size: -
D gene: -

CDR3 DNA: TGTGCCAGCTCACCAGGGGGAGACAAAAACATTCAGTACTTC
CDR3 protein: CASSPGGDKNIQYF
V gene: TRBV18
J gene: TRBJ2-4
clone size: -
D gene: -

CDR3 DNA: TGTGCCAGCAGTTTCCTGGGGGTGAACACTGAAGCTTTCTTT
CDR3 protein: CASSFLGVNTEAFF
V gene: TRBV27
J gene: TRBJ1-1
clone size: -
D gene: -

CDR3 DNA: TGCGCCACCCGGACGGGAGACACTAATTCACCCCTCCACTTT
CDR3 protein: CATRTGDTNSPLHF
V gene: TRBV5-1
J gene: TRBJ1-6
clone size: -
D gene: -

CDR3 DNA: TGTGCCAGTAGGAAGGCGGGGGGAGCCTACGAGCAGTACTTC
CDR3 protein: CASRKAGGAYEQYF
V gene: TRBV19
J gene: TRBJ2-7
clone size: -
D gene: TRBD2

CDR3 DNA: TGTGCCAGCAGCGGACAGTTCACTGAAGCTTTCTTT
CDR3 protein: CASSGQFTEAFF
V gene: TRBV6-5
J gene: TRBJ1-1
clone size: -
D gene: -

CDR3 DNA: TGTGCCAGCAGCGTCCCGTACTCACGGAGTGAAGCTTTCTTT
CDR3 protein: CASSVPYSRSEAFF
V gene: TRBV5-6
J gene: TRBJ1-1
clone size: -
D gene: -

CDR3 DNA: TGTGCCAGCAGCTTAGACAGGGGGTGGAATGAAAAACTGTTTTTT
CDR3 protein: CASSLDRGWNEKLFF
V gene: TRBV7-8
J gene: TRBJ1-4
clone size: -
D gene: TRBD1

CDR3 DNA: TGTGCCAGCTCACCAGTTAGGGAACACAACTATGGCTACACCTTC
CDR3 protein: CASSPVREHNYGYTF
V gene: TRBV18
J gene: TRBJ1-2
clone size: -
D gene: -

CDR3 DNA: TGTGCCAGCAGACCAAGACAGCTCTCTGGAAACACCATATATTTT
CDR3 protein: CASRPRQLSGNTIYF
V gene: TRBV6-5
J gene: TRBJ1-3
clone size: -
D gene: -

CDR3 DNA: TGTGCCAGCAGGGTAGGACTGGGCACTGAAGCTTTCTTT
CDR3 protein: CASRVGLGTEAFF
V gene: TRBV2
J gene: TRBJ1-1
clone size: -
D gene: -

CDR3 DNA: TGTGCCAGCTCACCCCCGGGACAGTCCTACAATGAGCAGTTCTTC
CDR3 protein: CASSPPGQSYNEQFF
V gene: TRBV18
J gene: TRBJ2-1
clone size: -
D gene: TRBD1

CDR3 DNA: TGTGCCAGCAGCTTAGGGGGCTCTGGGGCCAACGTCCTGACTTTC
CDR3 protein: CASSLGGSGANVLTF
V gene: TRBV7-6
J gene: TRBJ2-6
clone size: -
D gene: -

CDR3 DNA: TGTGCCAGCAGCAATGGAGGGTGGTTAGTCGGAAACACCATATATTTT
CDR3 protein: CASSNGGWLVGNTIYF
V gene: TRBV5-4
J gene: TRBJ1-3
clone size: -
D gene: -

CDR3 DNA: TGCAGTGCTAGTATAGGGAGAAGCACTGAAGCTTTCTTT
CDR3 protein: CSASIGRSTEAFF
V gene: TRBV20-1
J gene: TRBJ1-1
clone size: -
D gene: -

CDR3 DNA: TGTGCCAGCAGTCTTGCGGGCATGAACACTGAAGCTTTCTTT
CDR3 protein: CASSLAGMNTEAFF
V gene: TRBV6-5
J gene: TRBJ1-1
clone size: -
D gene: -

CDR3 DNA: TGTGCCAGCAGCTTGGAGGCAGATACGCAGTATTTT
CDR3 protein: CASSLEADTQYF
V gene: TRBV5-5
J gene: TRBJ2-3
clone size: -
D gene: -

CDR3 DNA: TGCGCCAGCGGGACTCTGGGGACCGGGGAGCTGTTTTTT
CDR3 protein: CASGTLGTGELFF
V gene: TRBV5-1
J gene: TRBJ2-2
clone size: -
D gene: -

CDR3 DNA: TGCGCCAGCAGTTGGGCGGCCTCCGAAGATACGCAGTATTTT
CDR3 protein: CASSWAASEDTQYF
V gene: TRBV5-1
J gene: TRBJ2-3
clone size: -
D gene: -

CDR3 DNA: TGTGCCAGCTCACCACCAGCACCGAGCAATGAGCAGTTCTTC
CDR3 protein: CASSPPAPSNEQFF
V gene: TRBV18
J gene: TRBJ2-1
clone size: -
D gene: -

CDR3 DNA: TGCGCCAGCAGCCTGGCGGGGATAGGAGGCAATGAGCAGTTCTTC
CDR3 protein: CASSLAGIGGNEQFF
V gene: TRBV5-1
J gene: TRBJ2-1
clone size: -
D gene: -

CDR3 DNA: TGTGCCAGCAGCTTGGAAGGCCAGGACTCGGCGTTCTTC
CDR3 protein: CASSLEGQDSAFF
V gene: TRBV5-4
J gene: TRBJ2-1
clone size: -
D gene: -

CDR3 DNA: TGCAGCGTTGGGGAGGGAGAAAAACTGTTTTTT
CDR3 protein: CSVGEGEKLFF
V gene: TRBV29-1
J gene: TRBJ1-4
clone size: once
D gene: -

CDR3 DNA: TGTGCCAGCAACCCAGGGTCCCTCAATCAGCCCCAGCATTTT
CDR3 protein: CASNPGSLNQPQHF
V gene: TRBV5-8
J gene: TRBJ1-5
clone size: -
D gene: -

CDR3 DNA: TGTGCCTGGAGTGTACTCCGGACAGGGGGCGTCTATGGCTACACCTTC
CDR3 protein: CAWSVLRTGGVYGYTF
V gene: TRBV30
J gene: TRBJ1-2
clone size: -
D gene: TRBD1

CDR3 DNA: TGCAGCGTTGAAGGTGTGGAGGGATTAAACAGGGAGCAGTACTTC
CDR3 protein: CSVEGVEGLNREQYF
V gene: TRBV29-1
J gene: TRBJ2-7
clone size: few
D gene: -

CDR3 DNA: TGTGCCAGCAGCTACGAGCGGCACTCCTACGAGCAGTACTTC
CDR3 protein: CASSYERHSYEQYF
V gene: TRBV5-4
J gene: TRBJ2-7
clone size: -
D gene: -

CDR3 DNA: TGCGCCAGCGGATCGACAGGGGGCGCTGAGAACACTGAAGCTTTCTTT
CDR3 protein: CASGSTGGAENTEAFF
V gene: TRBV5-1
J gene: TRBJ1-1
clone size: -
D gene: TRBD1

CDR3 DNA: TGCGCCAGCAGCGCGGGACTCCGGACGGGTAATGAAAAACTGTTTTTT
CDR3 protein: CASSAGLRTGNEKLFF
V gene: TRBV5-1
J gene: TRBJ1-4
clone size: -
D gene: -

CDR3 DNA: TGTGCCATCAATGCAAAAGCGGACACCGGGGAGCTGTTTTTT
CDR3 protein: CAINAKADTGELFF
V gene: TRBV10-3
J gene: TRBJ2-2
clone size: once
D gene: -

CDR3 DNA: TGTGCCACCAGTGACCCCAGGGCGGGGGGAAACACAGATACGCAGTATTTT
CDR3 protein: CATSDPRAGGNTDTQYF
V gene: TRBV24-1
J gene: TRBJ2-3
clone size: -
D gene: TRBD2

CDR3 DNA: TGTGCCAGCACCCAACTGAACACTGAAGCTTTCTTT
CDR3 protein: CASTQLNTEAFF
V gene: TRBV12-3/TRBV12-4
J gene: TRBJ1-1
clone size: -
D gene: -

CDR3 DNA: TGTGCCAGCAGCGTAGTGGGGAGGTCAGATACGCAGTATTTT
CDR3 protein: CASSVVGRSDTQYF
V gene: TRBV9
J gene: TRBJ2-3
clone size: -
D gene: -

CDR3 DNA: TGCGCCAGCAGCTGGACAGGGGGCGCATTTGACGAGCAGTACTTC
CDR3 protein: CASSWTGGAFDEQYF
V gene: TRBV5-1
J gene: TRBJ2-7
clone size: -
D gene: TRBD1

CDR3 DNA: TGCGCCAGCAGCTTGGCCCTTACCGGACTAGCGGGGGGGATTTACAATGAGCAGTTCTTC
CDR3 protein: CASSLALTGLAGGIYNEQFF
V gene: TRBV5-1
J gene: TRBJ2-1
clone size: once
D gene: TRBD2

CDR3 DNA: TGTGCCAGCAGCACCAATAATTCACCCCTCCACTTT
CDR3 protein: CASSTNNSPLHF
V gene: TRBV3-1/TRBV3-2
J gene: TRBJ1-6
clone size: -
D gene: -

CDR3 DNA: TGTGCCAGCAGTACTACAGGCCCCAATCAGCCCCAGCATTTT
CDR3 protein: CASSTTGPNQPQHF
V gene: TRBV28
J gene: TRBJ1-5
clone size: -
D gene: -

CDR3 DNA: TGTGCCAGCAGTTTGGAGCAGGCAACAGATACGCAGTATTTT
CDR3 protein: CASSLEQATDTQYF
V gene: TRBV27
J gene: TRBJ2-3
clone size: -
D gene: -